Listed below are T cell receptor beta chains from one sample, sequenced in a study of molecular identifiers for immune sequencing clone quantification. Using its own MiXCR run on the PCR reads, TCRdb lists one record per CDR3 protein. This table holds tens of thousands of distinct CDR3 sequences, 15% to 20% found once. The sample consisted of naive CD8+ T cells from blood, with Jurkat cell RNA spiked in. Every receptor here comes from a human donor in good health. Some libraries in this study had Jurkat cell RNA spiked in. Each CDR3 is given with its conserved first and last residue. The D gene is left open where the match is weak. Size tells how often a clone was seen (once, few, many) or the class of an expanded clone, and some rows leave it out.

d_call,j_call,v_call,clone_size,cdr3_nt,cdr3_aa
-,TRBJ1-1,TRBV5-6,-,TGTGCCAGCAGCTTGGCCGCGAAAAACACTGAAGCTTTCTTT,CASSLAAKNTEAFF
TRBD2,TRBJ2-3,TRBV6-6,many,TGTGCCAGCAGTTCTTACAAGACTAGCGGGAGCACAGATACGCAGTATTTT,CASSSYKTSGSTDTQYF
TRBD2,TRBJ2-2,TRBV7-6,many,TGTGCCAGCAGCCCTAGCGGGGGCACCGGGGAGCTGTTTTTT,CASSPSGGTGELFF
TRBD1,TRBJ2-7,TRBV5-6,many,TGTGCCAGCAGCCCGGGACAGGGAGACTACGAGCAGTACTTC,CASSPGQGDYEQYF
TRBD1,TRBJ1-1,TRBV9,many,TGTGCCAGCAGCGTAGCCGGGACAGGGGCTCAGCGAGCTTTCTTT,CASSVAGTGAQRAFF
-,TRBJ2-7,TRBV4-1,many,TGCGCCAGCAGCCCCCGGGACTTCTCCTACGAGCAGTACTTC,CASSPRDFSYEQYF
-,TRBJ2-7,TRBV20-1,many,TGCAGTGCAAGACAGTCGGAAACCTACGAGCAGTACTTC,CSARQSETYEQYF
-,TRBJ2-1,TRBV5-1,many,TGCGCCAGCAGCGAGTTCGGGGCCGATGAGCAGTTCTTC,CASSEFGADEQFF
TRBD2,TRBJ2-7,TRBV7-2,many,TGTGCCAGCAGCCTAAAGCGGGACGGGGATTACGAGCAGTACTTC,CASSLKRDGDYEQYF
TRBD1,TRBJ1-1,TRBV7-9,-,TGTGCCAGCAGCTTACCGCAATGGGACAGTCGGAACACTGAAGCTTTCTTT,CASSLPQWDSRNTEAFF
TRBD2,TRBJ2-1,TRBV28,many,TGTGCCAGCAGTTTATTCGCCTTGGGACTAGCGGGAAGGTACAATGAGCAGTTCTTC,CASSLFALGLAGRYNEQFF
-,TRBJ1-4,TRBV7-9,-,TGTGCCAGTAGCTTAGCTCCGGCCATAGGCTATGAAGAACTGTTTTTT,CASSLAPAIGYEELFF
TRBD2,TRBJ2-7,TRBV20-1,-,TGCAGTGCTAGAGATAGGCTAGCGGTTGGTTACGAGCAGTACTTC,CSARDRLAVGYEQYF
-,TRBJ2-7,TRBV20-1,many,TGCAGTGCTAGGGCGAGGGCGACCTACGAGCAGTACTTC,CSARARATYEQYF
TRBD1,TRBJ1-2,TRBV5-1,many,TGCGCCAGCAGCCAAAGGGACGACAGGGCGGACCCCTATGGCTACACCTTC,CASSQRDDRADPYGYTF
-,TRBJ2-3,TRBV6-5,-,TGTGCCAGCAGTTCCGGGACGGAGAGCCCGGCAGATACGCAGTATTTT,CASSSGTESPADTQYF
TRBD2,TRBJ2-1,TRBV20-1,many,TGCAGTGCTACTCCTTGGACTAGCGGGAGAATGGAGCAGTTCTTC,CSATPWTSGRMEQFF
TRBD2,TRBJ2-1,TRBV9,many,TGTGCCAGCAGCGTAGGTACGGGAGGGCCGGGCAATGAGCAGTTCTTC,CASSVGTGGPGNEQFF
-,TRBJ2-2,TRBV7-9,many,TGTGCCAGCAGCTTACCGGGACTGATCAACACCGGGGAGCTGTTTTTT,CASSLPGLINTGELFF
-,TRBJ2-1,TRBV4-1,many,TGCGCCAGCGCTCGCGAAAAGAATTACAATGAGCAGTTCTTC,CASAREKNYNEQFF
-,TRBJ2-7,TRBV27,-,TGTGCCAGCAGTTTAGCGTTCGGGTACGAGCAGTACTTC,CASSLAFGYEQYF
-,TRBJ2-1,TRBV5-1,-,TGCGCCAGCAGCTCTGCCTACAATGAGCAGTTCTTC,CASSSAYNEQFF
TRBD1,TRBJ1-1,TRBV9,many,TGTGCCAGCAGCTTGGGACAGGGATCTGAAGCTTTCTTT,CASSLGQGSEAFF
TRBD2,TRBJ2-3,TRBV7-2,many,TGTGCCAGCAGCTTAGCCCTTCTAGCGGGAGGGCCCGCAGATACGCAGTATTTT,CASSLALLAGGPADTQYF
-,TRBJ2-3,TRBV28,many,TGTGCCAGCAGTTTATTGAACGGCCCCTTGGATACGCAGTATTTT,CASSLLNGPLDTQYF
TRBD2,TRBJ2-1,TRBV30,-,TGTGCCGGGGAAGCGGGAGGGTTTAGGGATGAGCAGTTATTC,CAGEAGGFRDEQLF
TRBD2,TRBJ2-1,TRBV6-2/TRBV6-3,many,TGTGCCAGCAGTTACGAGATCCCTAGCGGGAGGGCCTCGATGGATGAGCAGTTCTTC,CASSYEIPSGRASMDEQFF
-,TRBJ1-1,TRBV4-2,many,TGTGCCAGCAGCCCCCAGGGTACTACTGAAGCTTTCTTT,CASSPQGTTEAFF
-,TRBJ2-2,TRBV11-3,-,TGTGCCAGCAGCTTAGGGTGGACCCAAGACAACACCGGGGAGCTGTTTTTT,CASSLGWTQDNTGELFF
-,TRBJ2-3,TRBV5-4,many,TGTGCCAGCAGCTTCGGAGGGTACACAGATACGCAGTATTTT,CASSFGGYTDTQYF
-,TRBJ2-2,TRBV7-9,many,TGTGCCAGCAGCTTACCCCCCGGGGAGCTGTTTTTT,CASSLPPGELFF
-,TRBJ2-7,TRBV7-9,many,TGTGCCAGCAGCTCAAGTGTGAGAAACGAGCAGTACTTC,CASSSSVRNEQYF
TRBD2,TRBJ2-7,TRBV3-1,many,TGTGCCAGCAGCCAAGTGAGCGGGAGTGGTTACGAGCAGTACTTC,CASSQVSGSGYEQYF
TRBD1,TRBJ2-1,TRBV5-4,-,TGTGCCAGCAGCTCCACAGGGGGCAGCGCCTACAATGAGCAGTTCTTC,CASSSTGGSAYNEQFF
-,TRBJ2-1,TRBV6-2/TRBV6-3,few,TGTGCCAGCAGCAGACCAACAGGAAAAGTGGACGATGAGCAGTTCTTC,CASSRPTGKVDDEQFF
TRBD1,TRBJ2-7,TRBV3-1,few,TGTGCCAGCAGCCAATTTTCCGGGACAGGGACGTACGAGCAGTACTTC,CASSQFSGTGTYEQYF
-,TRBJ2-1,TRBV4-1,many,TGCGCCAGCAGCCAAGAACGAGATGAGCAGTTCTTC,CASSQERDEQFF
TRBD2,TRBJ2-3,TRBV5-6,-,TGTGCCAGCAGCTACCCACACTGGCGGGAGGGAGTCAAAGATACGCAGTATTTT,CASSYPHWREGVKDTQYF
-,TRBJ1-1,TRBV2,-,TGTGCCAGTGTAGGGGGGATCACTGAAGCTTTCTTT,CASVGGITEAFF
-,TRBJ2-7,TRBV6-5,few,TGTGCCAGCAGTTACTCGAGTGGGGATTACGAGCAGTACTTC,CASSYSSGDYEQYF
-,TRBJ1-2,TRBV11-2,many,TGTGCCAGCAGCTTAGCTGCACCTTTAGGCTACACCTTC,CASSLAAPLGYTF
TRBD1,TRBJ2-7,TRBV28,many,TGTGCCATTCACGGACAGGGCGTCGACGAGCAGTACTTC,CAIHGQGVDEQYF
TRBD1,TRBJ2-7,TRBV6-5,many,TGTGCCAGCAGCGAACCCGGGACAGGCATGTACGAGCAGTACTTC,CASSEPGTGMYEQYF
-,TRBJ2-3,TRBV14,many,TGTGCCAGCAGCCAAGTGCCGGCAGATACGCAGTATTTT,CASSQVPADTQYF
TRBD1,TRBJ2-7,TRBV30,-,TGTGCCTGGAGTTCGGGACAGACCTACGAGCAGTACTTC,CAWSSGQTYEQYF
-,TRBJ2-1,TRBV9,few,TGTGCCAGCAGCCCCCTTGACGGTGAGCAGTTCTTC,CASSPLDGEQFF
TRBD2,TRBJ2-5,TRBV20-1,-,TGCGGTGCTGCGTTAGCGGGAGAGACCCAGTACTTC,CGAALAGETQYF
TRBD1,TRBJ2-3,TRBV28,many,TGTGCCAGCAGTCCTGGGACAGGGGGTCCAGATACGCAGTATTTT,CASSPGTGGPDTQYF
-,TRBJ2-5,TRBV7-2,many,TGTGCCAGCATAGAGGGGGAGACCCAGTACTTC,CASIEGETQYF
TRBD2,TRBJ2-7,TRBV6-5,few,TGTGCCAGCAGTTACTCCCTCGGGACTAATACCTACGAGCAGTACTTC,CASSYSLGTNTYEQYF
TRBD1,TRBJ1-1,TRBV7-9,many,TGTGCCAGCAGCCCACCGGGACAGGGATTTCCTGAAGCTTTCTTT,CASSPPGQGFPEAFF
TRBD1,TRBJ2-1,TRBV24-1,few,TGTGCCACCAGTGATTGGACAGGGGCTAAGTTCTTC,CATSDWTGAKFF
-,TRBJ1-2,TRBV7-9,many,TGTGCCAGCAGCTTAGCTAGCTATGGCTACACCTTC,CASSLASYGYTF
TRBD1,TRBJ2-1,TRBV7-2,many,TGTGCCAGCAGCTTAGCGGCCCAGGGGGCGCTTAATGAGCAGTTCTTC,CASSLAAQGALNEQFF